Listed below are T cell receptor beta chains from one sample, sequenced in a study of shared clonotypes between healthy human individuals. Generated by immunoSEQ multiplex PCR, the TCRdb table keeps only in-frame clones and is missing some. The sample carries millions of clones, just under 95% recorded once. Sequenced material: naive CD8+ T cells sorted from blood. These receptors all come from a man younger than 35 in good health. Each CDR3 is given with its conserved first and last residue. The D gene is left open where the match is weak. Clone size is given for some rows only: seen once, a few or many times, or a class if the clone is expanded.

J gene	V gene	D gene	clone size	CDR3 DNA	CDR3 protein
TRBJ1-1	TRBV29-1	NA	NA	TGCAGCGTTGGGGGGGGACTGTACACTGAAGCTTTCTTT	CSVGGGLYTEAFF
TRBJ2-5	TRBV4-1	TRBD1	NA	TGCGCCAGCAGCCACGGGGCGACAGGGGGTGCAGAGACCCAGTACTTC	CASSHGATGGAETQYF
TRBJ2-7	TRBV19	TRBD2	NA	TGTGCCAGTAGTATCTGGTTAGCGGGAGCCTACGAGCAGTACTTC	CASSIWLAGAYEQYF
TRBJ1-2	TRBV19	TRBD1	NA	TGTGCCAGTAAAAACAGGGGACTCTATGGCTACACCTTC	CASKNRGLYGYTF
TRBJ1-1	TRBV19	NA	NA	TGTGCCAGTAGCCCCAGGGAGGGTGGCTTGGGCACTGAAGCTTTCTTT	CASSPREGGLGTEAFF
TRBJ2-7	TRBV6-4	NA	NA	TGTGCCAGCAGTGACTCGAGTCCCAGGTCCTACGAGCAGTACTTC	CASSDSSPRSYEQYF
TRBJ2-1	TRBV14	NA	NA	TGTGCCAGCAGCCAAGTCGGCCAAAGCAGGAATGAGCAGTTCTTC	CASSQVGQSRNEQFF
TRBJ2-1	TRBV5-4	NA	NA	TGTGCCAGCAGCTTGTTCGGGGGCCACGTCAATGAGCAGTTCTTC	CASSLFGGHVNEQFF
TRBJ2-1	TRBV7-9	NA	NA	TGTGCCAGCAGCGCCGCGGTCTGGGGGTCCTACAATGAGCAGTTCTTC	CASSAAVWGSYNEQFF
TRBJ2-5	TRBV21-1	NA	NA	TGTGCCAGCAGGGAGAGGGGACAAAAAGAGACCCAGTACTTC	CASRERGQKETQYF
TRBJ2-7	TRBV28	NA	NA	TGTGCCAGCAGCCCACTGGACTCCTCCTACGAGCAGTACTTC	CASSPLDSSYEQYF
TRBJ2-3	TRBV7-9	NA	NA	TGTGCCAGCAGCTCGGAGTTGAATACGCAGTATTTT	CASSSELNTQYF
TRBJ2-7	TRBV11-2	NA	once	TGTGCCAGCAGCTTCGACCTCACCTACGAGCAGTACTTC	CASSFDLTYEQYF